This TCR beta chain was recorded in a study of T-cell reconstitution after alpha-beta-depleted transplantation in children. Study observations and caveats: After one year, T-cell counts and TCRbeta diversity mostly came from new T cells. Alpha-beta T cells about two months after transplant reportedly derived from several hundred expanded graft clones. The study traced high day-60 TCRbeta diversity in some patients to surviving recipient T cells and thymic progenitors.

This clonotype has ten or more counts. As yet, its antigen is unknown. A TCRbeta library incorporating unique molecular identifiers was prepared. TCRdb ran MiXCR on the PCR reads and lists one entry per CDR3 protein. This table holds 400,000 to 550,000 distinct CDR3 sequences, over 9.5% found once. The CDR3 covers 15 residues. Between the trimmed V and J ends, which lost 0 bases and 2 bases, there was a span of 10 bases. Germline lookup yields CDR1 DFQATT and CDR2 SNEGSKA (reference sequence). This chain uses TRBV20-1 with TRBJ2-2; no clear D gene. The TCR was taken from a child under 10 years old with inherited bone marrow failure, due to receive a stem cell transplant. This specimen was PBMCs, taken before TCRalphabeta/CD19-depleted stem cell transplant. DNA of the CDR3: TGCAGTGCTAGAGATCCCGGATCTAACACCGGGGAGCTGTTTTTT. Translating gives CSARDPGSNTGELFF.